This T cell receptor beta chain was sequenced in a study of CD8+CD57+ T cells in acquired aplastic anemia. Across the study: DNA recovered from sorted CD4+ and CD8+ cells had a mean of roughly 3 ug. Whole-study results and caveats: The number of CD8+ CDR3 sequences shared by patients and controls was approximately 31.

An expansion of CD8+CD57+ cells by flow cytometry had been shown in patients chosen for sequencing. Everyone among the patients had severe acquired aplastic anemia. Ten or more counts support this clonotype. Its specificity is not known. The V and J ends lost 8 bases and 4 bases respectively, with 15 bases between them. Germline V gene lookup returns CDR1 SNHLY and CDR2 FYNNEI. The CDR3 loop spans 13 amino acids. Genomic DNA provided the template from which TCR beta VDJ and CDR3 profiles were obtained. MiXCR, run by TCRdb on the reads, gives a single entry per CDR3 protein. Altogether 150,000 to 160,000 distinct CDR3 sequences are present, approximately 52% being singletons, with the ten largest covering roughly 12%.

The gene calls are TRBV2 and TRBJ2-7; possible D gene TRBD2, 6 bases. The TCR sequence derives from a human donor with aplastic anemia. Input material: sorted CD4+, CD8+, or CD8+CD57+ T cells (not recorded which) from PBMCs. CDR3 coding DNA: TGTGCCAGCCGGCCGCGGGGACCTTACGAGCAGTACTTC. Amino acid sequence: CASRPRGPYEQYF.